A selection of T cell receptor beta chains follows, all from one sample in a study of T-cell reconstitution after alpha-beta-depleted transplantation in children. TCRdb reanalysed the PCR reads using MiXCR and keeps one entry per CDR3 protein. The data contain 700,000 to 950,000 distinct CDR3 sequences, under 20% of them singletons. The input for sequencing was PBMCs, mostly from graft donor cells, taken 360 days after TCRalphabeta/CD19-depleted stem cell transplant. The receptors here all came from a male patient under 18 who had a stem cell transplant for acute lymphoblastic leukemia, so the T cells may come from the graft donor. Both conserved end residues are part of each CDR3. The order of the fields is V gene, J gene, clone size, D gene, CDR3 DNA, CDR3 protein. A D gene is named only where the DNA matches it firmly. Expanded clones get a size class; other rows say once, few or many, or leave the size out.

TRBV20-1	TRBJ2-3	-	TRBD2	TGCAGTGCTCAAACTACCGGGACTAGCGGGAAGGCCCACCTCACAGATACGCAGTATTTT	CSAQTTGTSGKAHLTDTQYF
TRBV5-1	TRBJ2-5	many	-	TGCGCCAGCAGCTTGGACCTAGTACCAGAGACCCAGTACTTC	CASSLDLVPETQYF
TRBV5-1	TRBJ2-1	-	TRBD1	TGCGCCAGCAGCCCAACAGGGGGCGATGAGCAGTTCTTC	CASSPTGGDEQFF
TRBV5-1	TRBJ2-2	few	TRBD2	TGCGCCAGCAGCATACGAGCGGGATGGGCCGGGGAGCTGTTTTTT	CASSIRAGWAGELFF
TRBV10-3	TRBJ2-7	-	-	TGTGCCATCAGTGAGTCAGGGAGAGGGACGAGCTACGAGCAGTACTTC	CAISESGRGTSYEQYF
TRBV7-9	TRBJ1-4	few	-	TGTGCCAGCAGGTCCGAGCCCACAGGGTTTAATGAAAAACTGTTTTTT	CASRSEPTGFNEKLFF
TRBV10-3	TRBJ2-1	few	TRBD2	TGTGCCATCAGCGCGGGACTAGCGGGCCGGAGCTCCTACAATGAGCAGTTCTTC	CAISAGLAGRSSYNEQFF
TRBV9	TRBJ2-1	many	-	TGTGCCAGCAGCGCTTCCGGGCCCTCCTACAATGAGCAGTTCTTC	CASSASGPSYNEQFF
TRBV20-1	TRBJ1-2	-	TRBD1	TGCAGTGCTAGACACCCAGGGGGGGACTATGGCTACACCTTC	CSARHPGGDYGYTF
TRBV20-1	TRBJ2-3	-	-	TGCAGTGCCCCGACTAGACACACAGATACGCAGTATTTT	CSAPTRHTDTQYF
TRBV29-1	TRBJ2-7	-	-	TGCAGCGTTCTTACGGGGTCCTCCTACGAGCAGTACTTC	CSVLTGSSYEQYF
TRBV4-1	TRBJ2-2	few	-	TGCGCCAGCAGCCAAGTTGGCGGCGGGAAGAACACCGGGGAGCTGTTTTTT	CASSQVGGGKNTGELFF
TRBV5-5	TRBJ2-2	many	-	TGTGCCAGCAGCTTGGTAGGGCACGGGAGCGGGACCGGGGAGCTGTTTTTT	CASSLVGHGSGTGELFF
TRBV7-9	TRBJ1-2	-	-	TGTGCCAGCAGCTTAGCAGGGGCTCGTGGCTACACCTTC	CASSLAGARGYTF
TRBV27	TRBJ2-7	-	-	TGTGCCAGCAGGTATGAGGGACGATTAGGCTACGAGCAGTACTTC	CASRYEGRLGYEQYF
TRBV20-1	TRBJ1-1	-	TRBD1	TGCAGTGCCCTGGACAGGGGGTTGAACACTGAAGCTTTCTTT	CSALDRGLNTEAFF
TRBV6-5	TRBJ2-1	-	TRBD2	TGTGCCAGCAGTTACGGTGGGGGGGGTGTTGAGCAGTTCTTC	CASSYGGGGVEQFF
TRBV20-1	TRBJ2-5	-	-	TGCAGTGCTAGAATAACCAGAGCCGGGACCCAGTACTTC	CSARITRAGTQYF
TRBV7-3	TRBJ2-1	few	TRBD2	TGTGCCAGCAGCTTAAGCTCCGGGACTAGCGTTCACAATGAGCAGTTCTTC	CASSLSSGTSVHNEQFF
TRBV27	TRBJ2-1	-	-	TGTGCCAGCAGTTTCAACTCTGCCAATGAGCAGTTCTTC	CASSFNSANEQFF
TRBV19	TRBJ2-1	-	-	TGTGCCAGTAGTATCCTACGGGAGCATGAGCAGTTCTTC	CASSILREHEQFF
TRBV19	TRBJ2-7	-	-	TGTGCCAGTAGTATCGCTAGCGCCTACGAGCAGTACTTC	CASSIASAYEQYF
TRBV5-1	TRBJ2-7	few	TRBD1	TGCGCCAGCAGCCGCCAGGGACAGGGTGGCTACGAGCAGTACTTC	CASSRQGQGGYEQYF
TRBV10-2	TRBJ2-1	many	TRBD2	TGCGCCAGCAGTGCGGGACTAGCGGGATTACACAATGAGCAGTTCTTC	CASSAGLAGLHNEQFF